A single sample gave rise to the 15 T cell receptor beta chains below, sequenced in a study of blood T cell repertoires in COVID-19. Assay: immunoSEQ multiplex PCR; the TCRdb copy retains only in-frame clones and omits some. The sample contains 190,000 or so clones, roughly 90% of which appear only once. Sequences were obtained from peripheral blood. These receptors were obtained from a man in his forties or fifties with acute or convalescent COVID-19.

The chain uses TRBV3-1 (or the pseudogene TRBV3-2) and TRBJ2-2; TRBD2 matches 8 bases. Germline assignment: CDR1 LGHDT and CDR2 YNNKEL (reference sequence). J gave up 4 bases and V 0 bases, and 4 bases lay outside the gene matches. The CDR3 runs to 16 residues. The CDR3 region is CASSQDRGGLTGELFF. The CDR3 DNA follows: TGTGCCAGCAGCCAAGATCGGGGGGGGCTCACCGGGGAGCTGTTTTTT.

The genes are TRBV5-1 and TRBJ1-1; D is ambiguous. The CDR3 length is 15 residues. The V gene lost 3 bases and the J gene lost 3 bases, with 15 bases spanning the gap. CDR1 is SGHRS, CDR2 YFSETQ, per germline. CDR3 residues: CASSWSRGRDTEAFF. CDR3 DNA sequence: TGCGCCAGCAGCTGGTCGAGAGGCCGGGACACTGAAGCTTTCTTT.

The gene calls are TRBV10-3 and TRBJ2-5; D is possibly TRBD1 (7 bases). CDR3 length: 14 amino acids. Germline values: CDR1 ENHRY, CDR2 SYGVKD. Trimming removed 2 bases at V and 5 bases at J, with 12 bases between. The CDR3 bases are TGTGCCATCAGTGAGGGGTCAGGGGGGGAGACCCAGTACTTC. The encoded protein is CAISEGSGGETQYF.

This sequence joins TRBV18 and TRBJ1-2; a possible D gene is TRBD1 (5 bases). Germline loops: CDR1 KGHSH, CDR2 LQKENI. This CDR3 spans 13 amino acids. The germline V and J ends were trimmed by 4 bases and 6 bases, with 12 bases remaining between them. CDR3 sequence: CASSQKTENGYTF. In DNA, the CDR3 is TGTGCCAGCTCACAGAAGACAGAGAATGGCTACACCTTC.

This sequence joins TRBV10-2 and TRBJ2-2, with D possibly being TRBD1 (6 bases). The CDR3 is 14 residues long. V lost 7 bases, J lost 4 bases, and 13 bases lay in between. Germline V gene data show CDR1 as WSHSY and CDR2 as SAAADI. CDR3 nucleotides: TGCGCCAGCACTATGGGGGCGCCCACCGGGGAGCTGTTTTTT. It yields the protein CASTMGAPTGELFF.

V gene TRBV12-3 or TRBV12-4 combines with J gene TRBJ2-1, with 7 nucleotides matching TRBD2. V dropped 8 bases and J dropped 3; count of bases not matched to a gene: 4. The CDR3 has 13 residues. The CDR3 protein is CASFREDYNEQFF. Written as DNA, the CDR3 is TGTGCCAGCTTCCGGGAGGACTACAATGAGCAGTTCTTC.

J is TRBJ1-5 and V is TRBV6-4, with D uncertain. The V end was cut by 2 bases, the J end by 6 bases, with 14 bases between. Germline V gives CDR1 MRHNA, CDR2 SNTAGT. This CDR3 contains 15 residues. The CDR3 bases are TGTGCCAGCAGTGACCCCAAGCCCCCACTTCAGCCCCAGCATTTT. Translation gives CASSDPKPPLQPQHF.

The rearrangement joins TRBV5-1 to TRBJ1-4; D ambiguous. With 1 base removed from V and 3 bases from J, the gap between germline ends came to 10 bases. The CDR3 covers 15 residues. The germline V gene has CDR1 SGHRS and CDR2 YFSETQ. For the CDR3, the DNA is TGCGCCAGCAGCTTGTCAGCAGGCGCTAATGAAAAACTGTTTTTT. This encodes CASSLSAGANEKLFF.

This sequence joins TRBV5-6 and TRBJ1-1; the D is unclear. The germline V and J ends were trimmed by 2 bases and 1 base, with 9 bases remaining between them. The CDR3 extends over 14 amino acids. Per the germline V gene, CDR1 is SGHDT and CDR2 is YYEEEE. The CDR3 sequence is CASSFPDWNTEAFF. CDR3 in DNA: TGTGCCAGCAGCTTCCCTGACTGGAACACTGAAGCTTTCTTT. The variable domain in full, with the rest retrieved from reference TRBV5-6 and TRBJ1-1, is DAGVTQSPTHLIKTRGQQVTLRCSPKSGHDTVSWYQQALGQGPQFIFQYYEEEERQRGNFPDRFSGHQFPNYSSELNVNALLLGDSALYLCASSFPDWNTEAFFGQGTRLTVV.

The chain recombines TRBV28 with TRBJ2-1, with D perhaps TRBD2 (6 bases). The V and J ends lost 7 bases and 2 bases respectively, with 15 bases between them. There are 15 residues in the CDR3. CDR1 MDHEN and CDR2 SYDVKM come from the germline V gene. CDR3 in DNA: TGTGCCAGCACCATTCCCGGGACTGCCTACAATGAGCAGTTCTTC. Protein product: CASTIPGTAYNEQFF.

The chain carries TRBV7-3 and TRBJ2-1, with 8 bases fitting TRBD2. Germline-derived CDR1 and CDR2 are SGHTA and FQGTGA. This CDR3 spans 15 amino acids. Unmatched junction bases numbered 3, after V lost 3 bases and J lost 2 bases. The CDR3 protein is CASSFAGGPYNEQFF. DNA for the CDR3: TGTGCCAGCAGCTTTGCGGGGGGTCCCTACAATGAGCAGTTCTTC.

The chain uses TRBV7-9 and TRBJ1-4; 9 bases are a match to TRBD1. The V gene end was trimmed by 5 bases and the J gene end by 5 bases; junction bases not matched to a gene: 6. Germline V gives CDR1 SEHNR, CDR2 FQNEAQ (reference sequence). The CDR3 runs 15 residues. The CDR3 is CASSDRGGPNEKLFF. CDR3 in DNA: TGTGCCAGCAGCGACAGGGGGGGACCCAATGAAAAACTGTTTTTT.

CDR3 sequence: CASSEIGRASDTQYF. CDR3 nucleotide sequence: TGTGCCAGCAGTGAAATCGGCAGGGCATCAGATACGCAGTATTTT. The J gene is TRBJ2-3, the V gene TRBV25-1, with a tentative D call TRBD1 (5 bases). Germline CDR1 reads MGHDK; CDR2 reads SYGVNS. The CDR3 covers 15 residues. Trimming cost V 2 bases and J 4 bases, with 13 bases left between them.

The rearrangement joins TRBV21-1 to TRBJ2-7; the listed D gene, TRBD1, was not tested against the DNA. TRBV21-1 is noted as a pseudogene. The CDR3 is 16 amino acids. The CDR3 reads CASSKVRGDNTYEQYF. Written as DNA, the CDR3 is TGTGCCAGCAGCAAAGTCAGGGGGGACAATACCTACGAGCAGTACTTC.

This chain links TRBV28 with TRBJ1-2, with D uncertain. Trimming pared 7 bases from V and 8 bases from J, leaving 20 bases between. The CDR3 is 14 amino acids. The germline V gene encodes CDR1 MDHEN and CDR2 SYDVKM. CDR3 coding DNA: TGTGCCAGCAAGACGGGCCCGAGGGTAGGGGGCTACACCTTC. As protein: CASKTGPRVGGYTF.